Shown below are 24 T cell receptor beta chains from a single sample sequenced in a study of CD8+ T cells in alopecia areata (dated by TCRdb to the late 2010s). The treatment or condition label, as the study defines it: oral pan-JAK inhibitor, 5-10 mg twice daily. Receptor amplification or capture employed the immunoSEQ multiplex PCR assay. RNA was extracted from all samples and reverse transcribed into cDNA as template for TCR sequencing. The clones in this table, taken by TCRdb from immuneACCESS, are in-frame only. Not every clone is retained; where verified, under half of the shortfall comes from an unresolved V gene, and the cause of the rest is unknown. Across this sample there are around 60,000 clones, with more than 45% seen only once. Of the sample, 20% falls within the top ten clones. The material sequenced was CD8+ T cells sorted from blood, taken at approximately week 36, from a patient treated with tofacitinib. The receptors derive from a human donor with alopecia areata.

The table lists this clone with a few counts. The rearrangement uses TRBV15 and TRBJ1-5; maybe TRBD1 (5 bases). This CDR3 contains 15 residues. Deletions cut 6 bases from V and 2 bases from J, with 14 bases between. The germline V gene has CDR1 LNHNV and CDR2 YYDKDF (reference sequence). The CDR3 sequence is CATSQGVGGNQPQHF. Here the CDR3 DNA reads TGTGCCACCAGTCAAGGGGTCGGAGGCAATCAGCCCCAGCATTTT.

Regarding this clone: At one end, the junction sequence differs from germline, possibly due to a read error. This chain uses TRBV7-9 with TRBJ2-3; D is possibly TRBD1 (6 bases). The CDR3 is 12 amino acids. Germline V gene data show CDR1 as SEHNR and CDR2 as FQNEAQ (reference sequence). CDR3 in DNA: TGCGCCAGCAGTCCCAGGGGCGCGGGGCAGTATTTT. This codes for CASSPRGAGQYF.

CDR3 in amino acids: CAWETGSGNQPQHF. The CDR3 DNA reads TGTGCCTGGGAGACAGGGTCGGGCAATCAGCCCCAGCATTTT. The chain links TRBV30 to TRBJ1-5; TRBD1 aligns across 7 bases. The CDR3 covers 14 residues. V lost 5 bases and J lost 2; bases outside the gene matches: 6. Germline V gene lookup returns CDR1 GTSNPN and CDR2 SVGIG (reference sequence).

The CDR3 loop is CSVESWDRGKDEQYF. CDR3 nucleotides: TGCAGCGTTGAATCATGGGACAGGGGAAAGGACGAGCAGTACTTC. This chain links TRBV29-1 with TRBJ2-5, with 10 bases lining up with TRBD1. Matching the DNA end better, TRBJ2-7 makes the J call doubtful. The CDR3 extends over 15 amino acids. Looked up from germline, CDR1 is SQVTM and CDR2 is ANQGSEA.

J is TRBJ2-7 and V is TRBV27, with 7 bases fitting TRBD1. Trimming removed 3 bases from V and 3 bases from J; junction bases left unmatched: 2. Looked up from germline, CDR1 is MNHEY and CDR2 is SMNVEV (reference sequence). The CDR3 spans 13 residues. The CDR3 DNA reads TGTGCCAGCAGTTTCGGGACAGTCTACGAGCAGTACTTC. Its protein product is CASSFGTVYEQYF.

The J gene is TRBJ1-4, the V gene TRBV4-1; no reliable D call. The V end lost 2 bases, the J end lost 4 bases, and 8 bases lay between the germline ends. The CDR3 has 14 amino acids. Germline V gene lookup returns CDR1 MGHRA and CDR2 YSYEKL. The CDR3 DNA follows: TGCGCCAGCAGCCAACAGGCCCATAATGAAAAACTGTTTTTT. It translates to CASSQQAHNEKLFF.

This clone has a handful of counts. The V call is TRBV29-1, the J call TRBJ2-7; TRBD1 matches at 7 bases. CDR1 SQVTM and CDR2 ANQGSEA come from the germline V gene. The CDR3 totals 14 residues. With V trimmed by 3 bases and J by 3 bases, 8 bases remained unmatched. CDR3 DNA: TGCAGCGTTGACCCAACAGGGGACCGCTACGAGCAGTACTTC. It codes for CSVDPTGDRYEQYF.

The CDR3 DNA reads as TGCGCCAGCAGCGCGGTGAAGACCACAGATACGCAGTATTTT. It codes for CASSAVKTTDTQYF. The genes are TRBV5-1 and TRBJ2-3, with no clear D. CDR1 and CDR2 (germline): SGHRS, YFSETQ. The CDR3 is made up of 14 amino acids. The V end lost 4 bases, the J end lost 2 bases, and 11 bases lay between the germline ends.

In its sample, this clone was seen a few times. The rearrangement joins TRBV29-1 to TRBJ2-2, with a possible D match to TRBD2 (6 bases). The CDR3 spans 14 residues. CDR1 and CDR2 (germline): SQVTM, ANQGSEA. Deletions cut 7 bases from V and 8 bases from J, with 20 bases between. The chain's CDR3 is CSAWRAEYSGELFF. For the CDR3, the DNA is TGCAGCGCCTGGAGGGCCGAGTATAGTGGGGAGCTGTTTTTT.

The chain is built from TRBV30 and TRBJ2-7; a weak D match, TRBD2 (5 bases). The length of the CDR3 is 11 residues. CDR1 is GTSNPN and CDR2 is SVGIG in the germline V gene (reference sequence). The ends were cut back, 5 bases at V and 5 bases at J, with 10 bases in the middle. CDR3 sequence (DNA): TGTGCCTGGGAGCTAGCCCACGAGCAGTACTTC. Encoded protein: CAWELAHEQYF.

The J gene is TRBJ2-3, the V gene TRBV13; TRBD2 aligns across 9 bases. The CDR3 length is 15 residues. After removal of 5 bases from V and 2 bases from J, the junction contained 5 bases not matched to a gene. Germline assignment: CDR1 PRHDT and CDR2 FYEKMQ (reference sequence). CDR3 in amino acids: CASSRRLAATDTQYF. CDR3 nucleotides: TGTGCCAGCAGCCGTAGACTAGCGGCCACAGATACGCAGTATTTT. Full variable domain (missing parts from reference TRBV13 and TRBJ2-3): AAGVIQSPRHLIKEKRETATLKCYPIPRHDTVYWYQQGPGQDPQFLISFYEKMQSDKGSIPDRFSAQQFSDYHSELNMSSLELGDSALYFCASSRRLAATDTQYFGPGTRLTVL.

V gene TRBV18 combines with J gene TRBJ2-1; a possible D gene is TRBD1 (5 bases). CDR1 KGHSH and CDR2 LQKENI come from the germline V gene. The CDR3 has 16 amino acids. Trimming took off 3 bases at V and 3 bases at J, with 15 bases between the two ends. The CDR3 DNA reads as TGTGCCAGCTCACCCCTCGGCAGGGCCATCTACAATGAGCAGTTCTTC. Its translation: CASSPLGRAIYNEQFF.

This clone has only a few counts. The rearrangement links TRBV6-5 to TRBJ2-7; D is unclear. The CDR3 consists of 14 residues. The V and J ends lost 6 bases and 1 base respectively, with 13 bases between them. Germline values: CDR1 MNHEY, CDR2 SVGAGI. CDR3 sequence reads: CASRILGNSYEQYF. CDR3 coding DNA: TGTGCCAGCAGGATCCTAGGGAATTCCTACGAGCAGTACTTC.

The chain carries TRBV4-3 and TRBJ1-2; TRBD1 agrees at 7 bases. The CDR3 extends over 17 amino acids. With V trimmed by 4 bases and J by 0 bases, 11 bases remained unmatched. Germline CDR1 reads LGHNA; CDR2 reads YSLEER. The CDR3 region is CASSPTGTATSNYGYTF. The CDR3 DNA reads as TGCGCCAGCAGCCCGACCGGGACAGCTACTTCTAACTATGGCTACACCTTC.

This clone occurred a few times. CDR3 coding DNA: TGTGCCAGCAGCCAGACAGCGGAGACCCAGTACTTC. It encodes CASSQTAETQYF. This rearrangement joins TRBV7-8 to TRBJ2-5; tentatively, D is TRBD1 (5 bases). Trimming shortened V by 5 bases and J by 5 bases, and 9 bases separated the two germline ends. CDR3 size: 12 residues. Germline loops: CDR1 SGHVS, CDR2 FQNEAQ. The entire variable domain, with the rest obtained from reference TRBV7-8 and TRBJ2-5, is as follows: GAGVSQSPRYKVAKRGQDVALRCDPISGHVSLFWYQQALGQGPEFLTYFQNEAQLDKSGLPSDRFFAERPEGSVSTLKIQRTQQEDSAVYLCASSQTAETQYFGPGTRLLVL.

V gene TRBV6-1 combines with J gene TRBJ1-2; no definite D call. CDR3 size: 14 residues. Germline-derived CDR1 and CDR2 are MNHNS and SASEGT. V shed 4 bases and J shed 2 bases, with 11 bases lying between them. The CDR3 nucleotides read TGTGCCAGCAGTGGACCCCACGGCAACTATGGCTACACCTTC. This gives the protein CASSGPHGNYGYTF.

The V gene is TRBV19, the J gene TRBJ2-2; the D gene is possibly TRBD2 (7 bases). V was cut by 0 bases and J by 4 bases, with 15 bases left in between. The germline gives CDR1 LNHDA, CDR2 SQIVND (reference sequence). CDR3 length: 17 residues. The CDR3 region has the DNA TGTGCCAGTAGTATAGATCGGGGGGCCGGACTCACCGGGGAGCTGTTTTTT. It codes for CASSIDRGAGLTGELFF.

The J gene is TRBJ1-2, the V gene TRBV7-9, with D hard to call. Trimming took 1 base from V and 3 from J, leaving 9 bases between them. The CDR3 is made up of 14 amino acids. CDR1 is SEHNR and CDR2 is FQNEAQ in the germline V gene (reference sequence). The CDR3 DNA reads TGTGCCAGCAGCTTAGAGGCTGGGTACTATGGCTACACCTTC. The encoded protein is CASSLEAGYYGYTF.

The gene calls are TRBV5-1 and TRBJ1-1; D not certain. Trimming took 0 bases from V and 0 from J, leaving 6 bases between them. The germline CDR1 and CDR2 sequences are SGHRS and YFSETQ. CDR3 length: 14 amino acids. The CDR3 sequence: CASSLGSLNTEAFF. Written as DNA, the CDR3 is TGCGCCAGCAGCTTGGGGAGTCTGAACACTGAAGCTTTCTTT.

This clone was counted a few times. The DNA of the CDR3 is TGTGCCTGGAGACACACTGAAGCTTTCTTT. It translates to CAWRHTEAFF. J is TRBJ1-1 and V is TRBV30, with D unclear. CDR3 length equals 10 residues. Germline V gives CDR1 GTSNPN, CDR2 SVGIG (reference sequence). V lost 3 bases to trimming and J lost 3 bases, with 2 bases between them.

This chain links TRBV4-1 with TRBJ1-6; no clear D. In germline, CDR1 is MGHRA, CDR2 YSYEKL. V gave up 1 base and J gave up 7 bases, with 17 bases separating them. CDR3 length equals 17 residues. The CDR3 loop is CASSQGQLGPTNSPLHF. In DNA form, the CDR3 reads TGCGCCAGCAGCCAAGGGCAATTGGGCCCGACCAATTCACCCCTCCACTTT.

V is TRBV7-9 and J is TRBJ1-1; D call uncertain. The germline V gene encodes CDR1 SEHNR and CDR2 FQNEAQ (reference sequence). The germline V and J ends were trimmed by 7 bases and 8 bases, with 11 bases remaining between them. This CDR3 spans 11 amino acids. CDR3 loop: CASTSGAEAFF. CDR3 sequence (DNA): TGTGCCAGCACCTCAGGTGCGGAAGCTTTCTTT.

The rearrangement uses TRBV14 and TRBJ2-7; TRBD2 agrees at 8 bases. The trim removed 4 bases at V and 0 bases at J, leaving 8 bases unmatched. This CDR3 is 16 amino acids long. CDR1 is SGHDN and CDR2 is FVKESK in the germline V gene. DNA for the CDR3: TGTGCCAGCAGCCCCCTCGGGGGGGTCAGCTCCTACGAGCAGTACTTC. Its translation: CASSPLGGVSSYEQYF.

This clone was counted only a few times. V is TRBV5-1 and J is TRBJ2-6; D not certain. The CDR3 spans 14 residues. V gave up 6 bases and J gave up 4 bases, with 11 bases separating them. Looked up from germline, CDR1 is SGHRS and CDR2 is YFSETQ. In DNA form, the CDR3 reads TGCGCCAGCACCCTCGGAGCCGGGGCCAACGTCCTGACTTTC. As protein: CASTLGAGANVLTF.